This T cell receptor beta chain was obtained from a study of breast tumors, draining lymph nodes, adjacent tissues. One entry per CDR3 protein, called by TCRdb with MiXCR from the multiplex PCR reads. The sample consists of approximately 250,000 distinct CDR3 sequences, roughly a third of them appearing once. The CDR3 runs 15 residues. Per germline, CDR1 SEHNR and CDR2 FQNEAQ (reference sequence). The lymph nodes were axillary draining lymph nodes from breast cancer patients. The sample holds many counts of this clonotype. The target antigen is unknown. The junction departs from the called germline gene at one end, perhaps through a read error. The study, taken as a whole, reports: The data were judged consistent with most tumor T cells coming from lymph node and expanding in tumor. That most tumor T cells come from lymph nodes remained unproven. Tumor and nontumor repertoires were significantly more similar in luminal-like than in basal-like breast cancer. Tumor TCR diversity was below lymph nodes but above nontumor tissue.

The chain recombines TRBV7-9 with TRBJ1-2; D remains ambiguous. This TCR derives from a female donor with breast cancer. Some clones in this sample may be carry-over from other donors' samples. The sequenced material came from axillary lymph node tissue. The CDR3 DNA reads as TGTGCCAGCAGCTTCGTTTCCGCAGAGAGCTATGGCTACCCCTTC. Protein sequence: CASSFVSAESYGYPF.